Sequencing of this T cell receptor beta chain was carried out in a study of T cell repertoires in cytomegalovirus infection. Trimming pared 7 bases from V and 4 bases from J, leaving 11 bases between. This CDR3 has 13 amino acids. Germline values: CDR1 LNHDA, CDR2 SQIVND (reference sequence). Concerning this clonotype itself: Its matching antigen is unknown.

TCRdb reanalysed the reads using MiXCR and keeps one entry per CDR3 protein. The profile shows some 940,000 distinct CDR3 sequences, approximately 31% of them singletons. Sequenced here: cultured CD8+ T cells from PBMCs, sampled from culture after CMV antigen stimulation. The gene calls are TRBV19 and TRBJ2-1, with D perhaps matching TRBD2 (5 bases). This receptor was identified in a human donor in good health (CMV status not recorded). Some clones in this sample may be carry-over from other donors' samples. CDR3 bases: TGTGCCAGTACCCATCCGGGGTACAATGAGCAGTTCTTC. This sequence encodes CASTHPGYNEQFF.